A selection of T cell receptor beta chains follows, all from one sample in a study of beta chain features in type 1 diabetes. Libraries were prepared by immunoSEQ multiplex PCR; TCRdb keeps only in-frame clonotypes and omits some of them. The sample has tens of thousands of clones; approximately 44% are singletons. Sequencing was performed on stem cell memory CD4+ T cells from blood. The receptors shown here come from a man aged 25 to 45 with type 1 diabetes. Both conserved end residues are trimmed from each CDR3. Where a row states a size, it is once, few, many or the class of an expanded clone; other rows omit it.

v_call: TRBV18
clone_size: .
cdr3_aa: ASSPGQTSGYT

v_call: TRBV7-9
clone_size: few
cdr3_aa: ASSQTGLAGELF

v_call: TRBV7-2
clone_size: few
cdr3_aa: ASSLSWQDNEQF

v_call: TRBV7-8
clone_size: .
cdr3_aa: ASSLGRAGRSREQF

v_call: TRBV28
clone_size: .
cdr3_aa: ASGSIYGAGGAYEQY

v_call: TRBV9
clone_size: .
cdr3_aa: ASSSGTGEGHTEAF

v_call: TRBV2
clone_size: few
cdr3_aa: ASSPRPRLSTDTQY

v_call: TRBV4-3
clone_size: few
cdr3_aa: ASSQQPGGLYEQY

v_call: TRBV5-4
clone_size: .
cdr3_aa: ASSDRSSYEQY

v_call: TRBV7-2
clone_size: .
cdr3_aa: ASSRDRGPYEQY

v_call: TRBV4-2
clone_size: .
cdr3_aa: ASSQRVAGTSGSFEQF

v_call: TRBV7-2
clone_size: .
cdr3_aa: ASSQGSTDTQY

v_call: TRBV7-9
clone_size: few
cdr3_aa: ASSSTLGLAGVDTQY

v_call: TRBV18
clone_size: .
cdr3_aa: ASSSLTGFGTEAF

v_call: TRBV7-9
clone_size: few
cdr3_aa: ASSKGLVEGNEQF

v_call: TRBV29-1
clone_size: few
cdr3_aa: SSSERAGGYEQF

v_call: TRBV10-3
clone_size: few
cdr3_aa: AISERAETQY

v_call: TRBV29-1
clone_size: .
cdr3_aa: SVQTAPDQPQH

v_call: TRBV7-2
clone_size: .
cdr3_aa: ASSLGQLNNEKLF

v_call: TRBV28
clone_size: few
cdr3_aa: ASSSGQNTGELF

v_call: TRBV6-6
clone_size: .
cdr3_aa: ASSYVGSGPQH

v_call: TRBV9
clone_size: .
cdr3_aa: ASSVAGSGEETQY

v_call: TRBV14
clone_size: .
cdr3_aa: ASSPPGQGDNEQF